This paragraph covers one T cell receptor (beta chain) sequence. The table came from immunoSEQ multiplex PCR; TCRdb's copy has only in-frame clones and leaves some out. The profile covers 45,000 to 55,000 clones, with about 83% appearing a single time and more than 1.5% taken by the ten largest. These data are taken from a study of blood T cell repertoires in COVID-19. The germline V and J ends were trimmed by 3 bases and 4 bases, with 6 bases remaining between them. Germline values: CDR1 MDHEN, CDR2 SYDVKM. This CDR3 contains 12 residues. This TCR was recovered from a man aged 50 to 60 with acute or convalescent COVID-19. The sequencing sample was made of peripheral blood. This sequence joins TRBV28 and TRBJ1-2; D is unclear. CDR3 region: CASSLGTYGYTF. For the CDR3, the DNA is TGTGCCAGCAGTTTGGGCACCTATGGCTACACCTTC.